Listed here is a single T cell receptor (beta chain). From germline, CDR1 is MNHEY and CDR2 SVGAGI. This CDR3 contains 14 residues. With 6 bases clipped from V and 5 bases from J, the junction kept 3 bases outside the gene matches. The sample comes from a study of cytomegalovirus exposure and HLA in healthy donors. PCR involved 60 Vbeta and 13 Jbeta primers. Using immunoSEQ multiplex PCR, the repertoire was profiled, and TCRdb retains in-frame clones only, with some absent. The table has about 97,000 clones, roughly 76% seen once; the top ten hold 3.5% to 4.5%. The rearrangement links TRBV6-5 to TRBJ1-3, with 11 bases aligning to TRBD1. The sequence derives from a middle-aged man in good health and CMV-seronegative. Sequenced sample: PBMCs. The CDR3 loop is CASRPDRGRNTIYF. The CDR3 DNA sequence: TGTGCCAGCAGACCGGACAGGGGGCGAAACACCATATATTTT.